Listed below are T cell receptor beta chains from one sample, sequenced in a study of blood T cell repertoires in COVID-19. Data came from immunoSEQ multiplex PCR; TCRdb stores just in-frame clones and leaves some out. The sample includes some 490,000 clones, roughly nine tenths of them seen just once. Input material: PBMCs or T cells enriched from blood (not recorded which). Receptors originate from a woman between 55 and 75 years old who had recovered from COVID-19. Both conserved end residues are part of each CDR3. Each record gives: D gene, J gene, clone size, V gene, CDR3 protein, CDR3 DNA. D genes are given only for firm matches. Clone sizes are given selectively: once, few, many, or a class where the clone is expanded.

TRBD2	TRBJ2-3	-	TRBV7-2	CASSLSSLAAFSDTQYF	TGTGCCAGCAGCTTAAGCAGTCTAGCGGCGTTTAGCGATACGCAGTATTTT
-	TRBJ2-1	-	TRBV24-1	CATSEPGRGSYNEQFF	TGTGCCACCAGTGAGCCCGGCCGGGGCTCCTACAATGAGCAGTTCTTC
-	TRBJ2-3	-	TRBV15	CATSRSGFRTDTQYF	TGTGCCACCAGCAGATCGGGGTTCCGCACAGATACGCAGTATTTT
-	TRBJ1-3	-	TRBV2	CASTGSWGNTIYF	TGTGCCAGCACCGGGAGTTGGGGAAACACCATATATTTT
-	TRBJ2-3	-	TRBV7-9	CATRGAGADTQYF	TGTGCCACCCGGGGGGCCGGGGCAGATACGCAGTATTTT
TRBD1	TRBJ1-1	-	TRBV6-6	CASSLQGAEAFF	TGTGCCAGCAGTTTACAGGGGGCTGAAGCTTTCTTT
TRBD2	TRBJ2-1	-	TRBV5-1	CASSLLAGMGNEQFF	TGCGCCAGCAGCTTACTAGCGGGGATGGGCAATGAGCAGTTCTTC
-	TRBJ2-7	-	TRBV19	CASRPPGVHYEQYF	TGTGCCAGTAGACCCCCCGGGGTTCACTACGAGCAGTACTTC
TRBD1	TRBJ1-2	-	TRBV5-1	CASTPDRTNYGYTF	TGCGCCAGCACCCCGGACAGGACTAACTATGGCTACACCTTC
TRBD2	TRBJ2-1	-	TRBV6-5	CASSSLAGQNEQFF	TGTGCCAGCAGTTCACTAGCGGGACAAAATGAGCAGTTCTTC
-	TRBJ2-2	-	TRBV29-1	CSVGWNTIQGTGELFF	TGCAGCGTTGGATGGAACACCATCCAGGGAACAGGGGAGCTGTTTTTT
TRBD1	TRBJ2-2	-	TRBV7-6	CASSSPGTGGTGELFF	TGTGCCAGCAGCTCTCCAGGGACAGGGGGCACCGGGGAGCTGTTTTTT
-	TRBJ2-3	once	TRBV5-1	CASSLLGTFPTDTQYF	TGCGCCAGCAGCTTGCTGGGGACATTCCCCACAGATACGCAGTATTTT
TRBD1	TRBJ2-7	few	TRBV7-8	CASSLDRASYEQYF	TGTGCCAGCAGCCTAGACAGGGCCTCCTACGAGCAGTACTTC
-	TRBJ1-2	-	TRBV9	CASSVRGYGYTF	TGTGCCAGCAGCGTAAGAGGGTATGGCTACACCTTC
TRBD1	TRBJ1-5	-	TRBV5-5	CASSLQGAADQPQHF	TGTGCCAGCAGCTTGCAGGGGGCTGCTGATCAGCCCCAGCATTTT
-	TRBJ1-5	-	TRBV5-1	CASSYGTYGQPQHF	TGCGCCAGCAGCTACGGGACATACGGCCAGCCCCAGCATTTT
-	TRBJ2-7	-	TRBV7-2	CASSLSSSGEGHEQYF	TGTGCCAGCAGCTTAAGTTCTTCAGGGGAGGGCCACGAGCAGTACTTC
-	TRBJ2-4	-	TRBV28	CATSPGGLNIQYF	TGTGCCACTTCCCCGGGGGGCCTAAACATTCAGTACTTC
-	TRBJ2-1	-	TRBV9	CASSVDPGPYNEQFF	TGTGCCAGCAGCGTAGACCCAGGGCCCTACAATGAGCAGTTCTTC
-	TRBJ2-1	-	TRBV6-1	CASSEVGGLGRFF	TGTGCCAGCAGTGAAGTGGGGGGGCTGGGGCGGTTCTTC
TRBD1	TRBJ1-2	-	TRBV29-1	CSVQQGAVYGYTF	TGCAGCGTTCAGCAGGGGGCTGTCTATGGCTACACCTTC
-	TRBJ2-2	-	TRBV7-2	CASSFRGGGSTGELFF	TGTGCCAGCAGCTTCAGAGGGGGGGGCAGCACCGGGGAGCTGTTTTTT
-	TRBJ1-2	-	TRBV6-5	CASSLSREGGYTF	TGTGCCAGCAGTTTATCCAGGGAAGGAGGCTACACCTTC
TRBD1	TRBJ2-3	-	TRBV9	CASSLPRDRGTDTQYF	TGTGCCAGCAGCCTCCCCCGGGACAGGGGTACAGATACGCAGTATTTT
-	TRBJ2-7	-	TRBV7-9	CASSLAAGIYEQYF	TGTGCCAGCAGCTTAGCTGCAGGTATCTACGAGCAGTACTTC
TRBD1	TRBJ2-5	once	TRBV5-1	CASSSGQFEETQYF	TGCGCCAGCAGCTCGGGACAGTTTGAGGAGACCCAGTACTTC
TRBD2	TRBJ2-6	-	TRBV2	CASSREGRISGANVLTF	TGTGCCAGCAGCCGGGAGGGGCGGATTTCTGGGGCCAACGTCCTGACTTTC
-	TRBJ2-3	-	TRBV24-1	CATSHPGLTGPDTQYF	TGTGCCACCAGTCATCCCGGACTCACCGGCCCCGATACGCAGTATTTT
-	TRBJ1-5	-	TRBV2	CASSEDRLSNQPQHF	TGTGCCAGCAGTGAAGACAGATTAAGCAATCAGCCCCAGCATTTT
-	TRBJ1-4	-	TRBV3-1/TRBV3-2	CASSSPTAGSEKLFF	TGTGCCAGCAGCTCACCGACAGCCGGGAGTGAAAAACTGTTTTTT
TRBD1	TRBJ1-2	-	TRBV2	CASSQTRDRDGANYGYTF	TGTGCCAGCAGTCAAACCCGGGACAGGGATGGAGCTAACTATGGCTACACCTTC
TRBD2	TRBJ2-3	-	TRBV18	CASSPRGGSADTQYF	TGTGCCAGCTCACCTCGGGGGGGCTCCGCAGATACGCAGTATTTT